This TCR beta chain was identified in a study of T cell responses to AZD1222 COVID-19 vaccine. Overall study results and limits: Spike regions recognized by vaccine-associated CD4 TCRs spanned the protein, led by 160-218 and 743-854. Samples come after the peak T cell response, not at day 14.

The repertoire was sequenced with immunoSEQ multiplex PCR; TCRdb's copy has only in-frame clones and lacks some. The sample records some 280,000 clones, 94% being singletons. The V and J ends lost 6 bases and 5 bases, in that order; junction bases with no gene match: 8. This CDR3 is built from 16 residues. Germline-derived CDR1 and CDR2 are LNHDA and SQIVND (reference sequence). This clone appeared a few times. The antigen is not known. The source material was peripheral blood, sampled 28 days after the second AZD1222 dose. The J gene is TRBJ2-2, the V gene TRBV19; TRBD1 matches at 11 bases. The TCR originated in an adult who received the AZD1222 COVID-19 vaccine. The CDR3 reads CASSPGTGGITGELFF. The CDR3 nucleotides read TGTGCCAGTAGCCCCGGGACAGGGGGAATTACCGGGGAGCTGTTTTTT.